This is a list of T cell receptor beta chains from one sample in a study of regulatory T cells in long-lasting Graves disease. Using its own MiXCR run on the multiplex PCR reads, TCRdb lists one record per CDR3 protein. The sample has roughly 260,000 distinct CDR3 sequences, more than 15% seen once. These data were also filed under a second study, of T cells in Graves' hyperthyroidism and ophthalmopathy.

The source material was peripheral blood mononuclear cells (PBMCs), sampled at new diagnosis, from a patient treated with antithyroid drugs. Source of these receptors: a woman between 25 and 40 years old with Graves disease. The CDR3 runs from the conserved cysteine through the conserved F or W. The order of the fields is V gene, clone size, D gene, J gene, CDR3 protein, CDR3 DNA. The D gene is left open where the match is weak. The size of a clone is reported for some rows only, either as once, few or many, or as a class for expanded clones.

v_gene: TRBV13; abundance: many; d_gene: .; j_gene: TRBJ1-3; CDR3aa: CASNEGGSGNTIYF; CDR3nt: TGTGCCAGCAACGAGGGAGGTTCGGGAAACACCATATATTTT
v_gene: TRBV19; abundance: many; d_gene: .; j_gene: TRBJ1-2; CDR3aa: CASTGSGDHYGYTF; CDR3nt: TGTGCCAGTACCGGGTCGGGGGATCACTATGGCTACACCTTC
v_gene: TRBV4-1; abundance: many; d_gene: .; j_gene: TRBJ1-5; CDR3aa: CASSLSLGGGNQPQHF; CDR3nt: TGCGCCAGCAGCCTATCCTTGGGGGGAGGCAATCAGCCCCAGCATTTT
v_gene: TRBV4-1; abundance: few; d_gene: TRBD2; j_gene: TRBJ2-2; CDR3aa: CASSQRGLAGGPGGELFF; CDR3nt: TGCGCCAGCAGCCAGAGAGGACTAGCGGGGGGGCCGGGCGGGGAGCTGTTTTTT
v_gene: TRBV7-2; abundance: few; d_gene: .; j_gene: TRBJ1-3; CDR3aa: CASSLGRNTIYF; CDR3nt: TGTGCCAGCAGCTTAGGGAGAAACACCATATATTTT
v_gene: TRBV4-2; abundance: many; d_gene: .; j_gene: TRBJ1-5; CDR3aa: CASSWKVSDNQPQHF; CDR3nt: TGTGCCAGCAGCTGGAAGGTTTCCGACAATCAGCCCCAGCATTTT
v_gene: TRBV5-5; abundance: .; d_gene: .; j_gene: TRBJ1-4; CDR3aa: CACSLRLVQEKLFF; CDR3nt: TGTGCCTGCAGTCTCCGTTTGGTGCAAGAAAAACTGTTTTTT
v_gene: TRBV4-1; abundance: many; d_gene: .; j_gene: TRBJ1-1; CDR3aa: CASSQDRIRRNTEAFF; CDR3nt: TGCGCCAGCAGCCAAGATAGGATCAGGAGGAACACTGAAGCTTTCTTT
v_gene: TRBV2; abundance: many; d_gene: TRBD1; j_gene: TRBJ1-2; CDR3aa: CASRGDRRSFYGYTF; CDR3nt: TGTGCCAGCAGGGGGGACAGGCGGAGTTTCTATGGCTACACCTTC
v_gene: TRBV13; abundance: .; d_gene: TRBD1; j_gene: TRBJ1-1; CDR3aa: CASSFPGQGMNTEAFF; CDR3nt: TGTGCCAGCAGCTTCCCGGGACAGGGAATGAACACTGAAGCTTTCTTT
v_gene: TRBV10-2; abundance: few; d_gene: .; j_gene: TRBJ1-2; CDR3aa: CASSETAAYGYTF; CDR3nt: TGCGCCAGCAGTGAGACGGCAGCCTATGGCTACACCTTC
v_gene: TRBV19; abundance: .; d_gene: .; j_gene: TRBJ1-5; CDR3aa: CASSIRQYDSNQPQHF; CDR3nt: TGTGCCAGTAGTATTCGACAGTACGATAGCAATCAGCCCCAGCATTTT
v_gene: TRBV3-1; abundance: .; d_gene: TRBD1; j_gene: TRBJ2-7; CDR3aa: CASSQGATGVYEQYF; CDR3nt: TGTGCCAGCAGCCAAGGGGCTACAGGGGTTTACGAGCAGTACTTC
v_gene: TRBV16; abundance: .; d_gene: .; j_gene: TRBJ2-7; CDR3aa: CASSRAGQRVSYEQYF; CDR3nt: TGTGCCAGCAGCCGCGCCGGACAGAGAGTCTCCTACGAGCAGTACTTC
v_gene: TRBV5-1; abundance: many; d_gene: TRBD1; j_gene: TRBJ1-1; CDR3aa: CASSPGQDHNEAFF; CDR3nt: TGCGCCAGCAGCCCGGGACAGGACCACAATGAAGCTTTCTTT
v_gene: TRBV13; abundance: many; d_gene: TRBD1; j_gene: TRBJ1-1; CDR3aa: CASSLRGQGTEAFF; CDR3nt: TGTGCCAGCAGCTTACGTGGACAGGGGACTGAAGCTTTCTTT